This TCR beta chain derives from a study of T cell responses to AZD1222 COVID-19 vaccine. The CDR3 length is 15 residues. CDR1 and CDR2 (germline): MNHEY, SVGAGI. Trimming pared 6 bases from V and 3 bases from J, leaving 18 bases between. General observations from the study: Clonal diversity was possibly underestimated, and white British individuals and females predominated among donors. It was only after the peak T cell response that any repertoires were sampled.

As concerns this clone: Its matching antigen is unknown.

TCRdb keeps only in-frame clones here, not all; method: immunoSEQ multiplex PCR. Among over 65,000 clones listed, around 90% were seen once. The chain carries TRBV6-5 and TRBJ2-7; D might be TRBD2 (5 bases). The material was peripheral blood, obtained on day 0 of AZD1222 vaccination. The sequence came from an adult in good health. CDR3 loop: CASSPGESRDYEQYF. The CDR3 DNA is TGTGCCAGCAGCCCCGGGGAATCGAGGGACTACGAGCAGTACTTC.